This T cell receptor (beta chain) was sequenced for a study of OX40 agonist ivuxolimab in advanced cancers. Study-wide background: Three patients got partial responses; one had hepatocellular carcinoma and two had cutaneous melanoma.

Looked up from germline, CDR1 is SGDLS and CDR2 is YYNGEE. The CDR3 runs to 14 residues. Between the trimmed V and J ends, which lost 3 bases and 2 bases, there was a span of 11 bases. General study results and limits: At 0.1-3.0 mg/kg, partial responders had clonal expansion among the lowest observed.

The data were produced by immunoSEQ multiplex PCR, yet TCRdb's version contains in-frame clones alone and is incomplete. The data contain tens of thousands of clones, over 65% of them singletons. In its sample, this clone was seen a few times. The antigen is unknown. The same CDR3 is also encoded by other DNA sequences in this sample. The rearrangement joins TRBV9 to TRBJ1-1; weak D call: TRBD1 (6 bases). The material was CD4+ or CD8+ T cells sorted from blood, obtained in a trial of the OX40 agonist ivuxolimab. The TCR was taken from an adult with an advanced solid tumor such as melanoma, head and neck, liver or kidney cancer. Written as DNA, the CDR3 is TGTGCCAGCAGCGAACAGGGAGGTAACACTGAAGCTTTCTTT. Residues: CASSEQGGNTEAFF. The variable domain in full, completed from reference TRBV9 and TRBJ1-1, reads DSGVTQTPKHLITATGQRVTLRCSPRSGDLSVYWYQQSLDQGLQFLIQYYNGEERAKGNILERFSAQQFPDLHSELNLSSLELGDSALYFCASSEQGGNTEAFFGQGTRLTVV.